The 27 T cell receptor beta chains below all came from one sample that was sequenced in a study of shared clonotypes between healthy human individuals. CD45RO negativity and positive selection for CCR7 defined naive CD8 cells, a population that excluded terminally differentiated effector memory CD45RA+ cells. Profiled with immunoSEQ multiplex PCR; TCRdb holds only in-frame clones, not every one. This sample has hundreds of thousands of clones; 85% to 95% occur once, and the top ten carry approximately 0.11%. Sequencing was carried out using naive CD8+ T cells sorted from blood. The source of these receptors is a woman aged 25 to 39 in good health.

The V call is TRBV27, the J call TRBJ1-4; a possible D gene is TRBD1 (6 bases). The CDR3 length is 14 residues. Germline loops: CDR1 MNHEY, CDR2 SMNVEV (reference sequence). V was shortened by 4 bases and J by 4 bases, with 10 bases between the two germline ends. The DNA for the CDR3 is TGTGCCAGCAGTTACATAGGGGGTAATGAAAAACTGTTTTTT. This translates into CASSYIGGNEKLFF.

The CDR3 sequence: CASSLASNNEQFF. As DNA, the CDR3 is TGTGCCAGCAGCTTAGCCTCAAACAATGAGCAGTTCTTC. This chain links TRBV13 with TRBJ2-1; D remains ambiguous. Trimming shortened V by 1 base and J by 5 bases, and 6 bases separated the two germline ends. Germline V gene sequence: CDR1 PRHDT, CDR2 FYEKMQ (reference sequence). The CDR3 spans 13 residues.

The chain recombines TRBV7-9 with TRBJ1-1; D unresolved. The CDR3 extends over 11 amino acids. Germline CDR1 is SEHNR and CDR2 is FQNEAQ (reference sequence). V shed 6 bases and J shed 5 bases, with 7 bases lying between them. DNA for the CDR3: TGTGCCAGCAGTGTAGGAACTGAAGCTTTCTTT. Encoded protein: CASSVGTEAFF.

Regarding this clone: Other DNA sequences in this sample translate to the same CDR3. The V call is TRBV13, the J call TRBJ2-2; D is unclear. Germline CDR1 reads PRHDT; CDR2 reads FYEKMQ (reference sequence). This CDR3 comprises 14 residues. Trimming removed 1 base at V and 2 bases at J, with 5 bases between. CDR3 sequence: CASSLDRNTGELFF. In DNA form, the CDR3 reads TGTGCCAGCAGCTTAGACAGAAACACCGGGGAGCTGTTTTTT.

This clone has just one count. V gene TRBV2 combines with J gene TRBJ2-3, with TRBD1 identical over 8 bases. Germline lookup yields CDR1 SNHLY and CDR2 FYNNEI. This CDR3 spans 16 amino acids. The trim removed 2 bases at V and 4 bases at J, leaving 8 bases unmatched. In DNA form, the CDR3 reads TGTGCCAGCAGTGAACGCGACAGGGGAGGCGCAGATACGCAGTATTTT. Its protein product is CASSERDRGGADTQYF. The full variable domain, completed using reference TRBV2 and TRBJ2-3, is EPEVTQTPSHQVTQMGQEVILRCVPISNHLYFYWYRQILGQKVEFLVSFYNNEISEKSEIFDDQFSVERPDGSNFTLKIRSTKLEDSAMYFCASSERDRGGADTQYFGPGTRLTVL.

V and J are TRBV20-1 and TRBJ1-5; 7 positions match TRBD1. Germline loops: CDR1 DFQATT, CDR2 SNEGSKA (reference sequence). Unmatched junction bases numbered 1, after V lost 7 bases and J lost 4 bases. The CDR3 has 11 amino acids. The CDR3 DNA reads as TGCAGTGGGGACAGTAATCAGCCCCAGCATTTT. Its protein is CSGDSNQPQHF.

This chain uses TRBV7-9 with TRBJ1-3, with D hard to call. The germline gives CDR1 SEHNR, CDR2 FQNEAQ (reference sequence). Deletions cut 4 bases from V and 0 bases from J, with 4 bases between. This CDR3 has 13 residues. The CDR3 coding sequence is TGTGCCAGCAGCTGGCCCTCTGGAAACACCATATATTTT. Its translation: CASSWPSGNTIYF.

The chain links TRBV6-5 to TRBJ2-7; TRBD2 matches 7 bases. The CDR3 contains 16 residues. V was clipped by 0 bases and J by 1 base; unmatched bases: 6. The germline gives CDR1 MNHEY, CDR2 SVGAGI. For the CDR3, the DNA is TGTGCCAGCAGTTACTCGATCGGGGGGAAATCCTACGAGCAGTACTTC. Translation: CASSYSIGGKSYEQYF.

The chain recombines TRBV27 with TRBJ2-1, with 7 bases lining up with TRBD2. The V and J ends lost 2 bases and 7 bases, in that order; junction bases with no gene match: 8. This CDR3 is built from 15 residues. Looked up from germline, CDR1 is MNHEY and CDR2 is SMNVEV (reference sequence). The CDR3 bases are TGTGCCAGCAGTTTAGAAGCGGGGCCAAGGAATGAGCAGTTCTTC. Its protein product is CASSLEAGPRNEQFF.

The V gene is TRBV11-2, the J gene TRBJ1-1; the D gene is possibly TRBD1 (6 bases). V gave up 3 bases and J gave up 0 bases, with 14 bases separating them. The CDR3 contains 16 residues. CDR1 is SGHAT, CDR2 FQNNGV, per germline. This CDR3 reads CASSFRQEPLNTEAFF. CDR3 nucleotide sequence: TGTGCCAGCAGCTTCCGACAGGAGCCGTTGAACACTGAAGCTTTCTTT.

This sequence joins TRBV27 and TRBJ1-1; D perhaps matches TRBD1 (5 bases). Trimming cost V 9 bases and J 2 bases, with 16 bases left between them. Germline CDR1 is MNHEY and CDR2 is SMNVEV (reference sequence). The CDR3 sequence is 14 residues long. The CDR3 spells CASQSRVRNTEAFF. CDR3 nucleotides: TGTGCCAGTCAGAGCAGGGTACGAAACACTGAAGCTTTCTTT.

The chain employs TRBV7-9 and TRBJ1-5, with D tentatively TRBD1 (5 bases). Germline CDR1 and CDR2: SEHNR and FQNEAQ (reference sequence). The CDR3 contains 17 residues. V lost 5 bases and J lost 3, with 20 bases in between. CDR3 protein: CASSSTGTEGSNQPQHF. The CDR3 coding sequence is TGTGCCAGCAGCAGCACCGGGACCGAGGGTTCCAATCAGCCCCAGCATTTT.

The genes are TRBV28 and TRBJ2-7, with 7 bases matching TRBD1. J was trimmed by 3 bases and V by 8 bases; bases with no gene match: 19. This CDR3 is built from 17 residues. In germline, CDR1 is MDHEN, CDR2 SYDVKM. The CDR3 nucleotides are TGTGCCAGCGCTCTGTACACGTCCCGGACAGGCCTCTACGAGCAGTACTTC. Protein sequence: CASALYTSRTGLYEQYF.

This chain joins TRBV28 and TRBJ2-2; perhaps TRBD1 as D (6 bases). Per the germline V gene, CDR1 is MDHEN and CDR2 is SYDVKM. The CDR3 sequence is 14 residues long. V lost 3 bases and J lost 6, with 11 bases in between. The CDR3 region is CASSFDGGAGELFF. CDR3 nucleotide sequence: TGTGCCAGCAGTTTTGATGGGGGCGCCGGGGAGCTGTTTTTT.

The J gene is TRBJ2-7, the V gene TRBV6-5; the D is unclear. This CDR3 has 13 amino acids. Per the germline V gene, CDR1 is MNHEY and CDR2 is SVGAGI. V was clipped by 3 bases and J by 6 bases, with 12 bases between them. The CDR3 DNA reads as TGTGCCAGCAGTTATTCTGTAGCTCGCGAGCAGTACTTC. It encodes CASSYSVAREQYF.

V usage is TRBV6-5 and J usage is TRBJ1-4, with D perhaps matching TRBD1 (5 bases). The CDR3 consists of 15 residues. Per the germline V gene, CDR1 is MNHEY and CDR2 is SVGAGI. The V end was cut by 5 bases, the J end by 2 bases, with 12 bases between. The CDR3, as DNA: TGTGCCAGCAGTACCACAGGAGAGACTAATGAAAAACTGTTTTTT. Translating gives CASSTTGETNEKLFF.

The genes are TRBV6-5 and TRBJ2-3; D not resolved. V shed 5 bases and J shed 6 bases, with 18 bases lying between them. The CDR3 totals 15 residues. Germline CDR1 and CDR2: MNHEY and SVGAGI. CDR3 region: CASSPSVGSRDTQYF. The CDR3 DNA reads TGTGCCAGCAGTCCCAGTGTTGGCTCCCGGGATACGCAGTATTTT.

V and J are TRBV5-1 and TRBJ2-7; possibly TRBD1 for D (6 bases). This CDR3 has 18 residues. The V gene's germline CDR1 is SGHRS and CDR2 YFSETQ. Trimming removed 5 bases at V and 2 bases at J, with 26 bases between. The CDR3 sequence: CASRLVLHRLRGTYEQYF. CDR3 in DNA: TGCGCCAGCAGGTTAGTTCTCCACAGACTCAGGGGAACCTACGAGCAGTACTTC.

V and J are TRBV28 and TRBJ1-2; TRBD1 is a possible D gene (6 bases). Germline assignment: CDR1 MDHEN and CDR2 SYDVKM. The CDR3 is 14 residues long. V lost 10 bases, J lost 0 bases, and 15 bases lay in between. For the CDR3, the DNA is TGTGCCACCGTACCAGGGGTAACTAACTATGGCTACACCTTC. Translated, it gives CATVPGVTNYGYTF.

The chain uses TRBV27 and TRBJ2-2; D is ambiguous. The CDR3 contains 14 residues. The germline CDR1 and CDR2 sequences are MNHEY and SMNVEV (reference sequence). Trimming removed 2 bases from V and 2 bases from J, with 6 bases in between. CDR3 sequence reads: CASSLVKNTGELFF. The CDR3 coding sequence is TGTGCCAGCAGTTTAGTCAAAAACACCGGGGAGCTGTTTTTT.

This clone was seen more than once but under ten times. This chain joins TRBV7-6 and TRBJ2-7; D not resolved. Germline CDR1 reads SGHVS; CDR2 reads FNYEAQ. Trimming cost V 5 bases and J 6 bases, with 11 bases left between them. The CDR3 is 12 amino acids. The CDR3 sequence: CASSKGLSEQYF. The CDR3 DNA is TGTGCCAGCAGCAAAGGTCTTTCCGAGCAGTACTTC. Full variable domain (remainder filled in from reference TRBV7-6 and TRBJ2-7): GAGVSQSPRYKVTKRGQDVALRCDPISGHVSLYWYRQALGQGPEFLTYFNYEAQQDKSGLPNDRFSAERPEGSISTLTIQRTEQRDSAMYRCASSKGLSEQYFGPGTRLTVT.

The J gene is TRBJ1-1, the V gene TRBV28; D is uncertain. The CDR3 has 16 residues. Germline CDR1 reads MDHEN; CDR2 reads SYDVKM. Trimming took off 6 bases at V and 5 bases at J, with 22 bases between the two ends. As DNA, the CDR3 is TGTGCCAGCAGGTATCACGGTGGAGGGCCGGGTACTGAAGCTTTCTTT. Protein product: CASRYHGGGPGTEAFF.

The CDR3 DNA sequence: TGTGCCAGCAGTTTGAGGCAGTGGGGGAATCAGCCCCAGCATTTT. Protein sequence: CASSLRQWGNQPQHF. The chain joins TRBV28 to TRBJ1-5, with a possible D match to TRBD1 (5 bases). CDR1 is MDHEN, CDR2 SYDVKM, per germline. Between the trimmed V and J ends, which lost 3 bases and 4 bases, there was a span of 13 bases. The CDR3 sequence is 15 residues long. The variable domain in full, with the rest retrieved from reference TRBV28 and TRBJ1-5, is DVKVTQSSRYLVKRTGEKVFLECVQDMDHENMFWYRQDPGLGLRLIYFSYDVKMKEKGDIPEGYSVSREKKERFSLILESASTNQTSMYLCASSLRQWGNQPQHFGDGTRLSIL.

V is TRBV5-1 and J is TRBJ2-7; D unclear. The germline V and J ends were trimmed by 3 bases and 2 bases, with 9 bases remaining between them. CDR3 length: 13 amino acids. Looked up from germline, CDR1 is SGHRS and CDR2 is YFSETQ. The CDR3: CASSWDFAYEQYF. The CDR3 region has the DNA TGCGCCAGCAGCTGGGATTTCGCCTACGAGCAGTACTTC.

The V and J genes are TRBV9 and TRBJ2-7, with D tentatively TRBD2 (5 bases). The CDR3 extends over 14 amino acids. The germline V gene encodes CDR1 SGDLS and CDR2 YYNGEE. V shed 5 bases and J shed 0 bases, with 12 bases lying between them. The DNA for the CDR3 is TGTGCCAGCAGTCCAATTACTAGCTCCTACGAGCAGTACTTC. Encoded protein: CASSPITSSYEQYF.

The genes are TRBV6-5 and TRBJ2-7; TRBD1 agrees at 7 bases. Germline loops: CDR1 MNHEY, CDR2 SVGAGI. The V segment lost 7 bases and the J segment 4 bases; nucleotides outside the gene matches: 7. The CDR3 runs to 13 residues. The CDR3 sequence: CASTKDRIYEQYF. The CDR3 nucleotides are TGTGCCAGCACCAAGGACAGGATATACGAGCAGTACTTC.

The chain carries TRBV23-1 and TRBJ2-5, with 8 bases that match TRBD1. TRBV23-1 is recorded as an ORF, its role being uncertain. The V gene end was trimmed by 8 bases and the J gene end by 3 bases; junction bases not matched to a gene: 5. The CDR3 has 13 amino acids. In nucleotides, the CDR3 is TGCGCCAGCGGGAACAGGGGGGAAGAGACCCAGTACTTC. The encoded protein is CASGNRGEETQYF.